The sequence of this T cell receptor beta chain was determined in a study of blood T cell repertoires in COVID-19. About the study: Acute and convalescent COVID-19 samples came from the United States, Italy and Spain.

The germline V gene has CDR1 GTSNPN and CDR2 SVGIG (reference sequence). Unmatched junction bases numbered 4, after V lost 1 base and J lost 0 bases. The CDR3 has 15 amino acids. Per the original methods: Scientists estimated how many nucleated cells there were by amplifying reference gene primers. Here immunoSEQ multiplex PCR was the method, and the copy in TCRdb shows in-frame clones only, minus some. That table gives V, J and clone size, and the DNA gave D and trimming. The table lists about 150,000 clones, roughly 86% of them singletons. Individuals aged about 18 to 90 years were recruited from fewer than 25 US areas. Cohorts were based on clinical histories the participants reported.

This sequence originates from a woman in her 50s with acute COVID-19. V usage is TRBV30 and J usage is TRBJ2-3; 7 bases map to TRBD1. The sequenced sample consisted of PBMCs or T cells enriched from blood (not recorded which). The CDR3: CAWSARTGSTDTQYF. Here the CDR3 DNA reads TGTGCCTGGAGTGCGCGGACAGGAAGCACAGATACGCAGTATTTT.